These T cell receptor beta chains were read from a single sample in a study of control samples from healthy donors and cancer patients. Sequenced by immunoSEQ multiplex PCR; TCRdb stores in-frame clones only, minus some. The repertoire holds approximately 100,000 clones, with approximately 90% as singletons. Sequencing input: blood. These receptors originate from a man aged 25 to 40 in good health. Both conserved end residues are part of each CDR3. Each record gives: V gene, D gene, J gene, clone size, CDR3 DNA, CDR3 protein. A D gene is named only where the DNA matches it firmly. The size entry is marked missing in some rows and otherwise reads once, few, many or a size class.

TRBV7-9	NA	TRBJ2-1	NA	TGTGCCAGCAGCCCTCGAAGCTCCTACAATGAGCAGTTCTTC	CASSPRSSYNEQFF
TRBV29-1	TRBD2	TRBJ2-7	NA	TGCAGCGTTACTAGCGGCTACGAGCAGTACTTC	CSVTSGYEQYF
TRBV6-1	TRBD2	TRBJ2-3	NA	TGTGCCAGCAGTGTGGGATGGACTAGCGGCACAGATACGCAGTATTTT	CASSVGWTSGTDTQYF
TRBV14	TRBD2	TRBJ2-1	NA	TGTGCCAGCAGCCAGGGACTAGCGAACTACAATGAGCAGTTCTTC	CASSQGLANYNEQFF
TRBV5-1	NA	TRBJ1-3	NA	TGCGCCAGCAGCTTGGGGGGTTTGGGCCGGGCGTCTGGAAACACCATATATTTT	CASSLGGLGRASGNTIYF
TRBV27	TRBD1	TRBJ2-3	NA	TGTGCCACTCGAAAGACAGGGGGCGTAAGAATCACAGATACGCAGTATTTT	CATRKTGGVRITDTQYF
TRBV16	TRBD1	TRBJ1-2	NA	TGTGCCAGCAGCCAACCAGACAGGGGAAGGGATGGCTACACCTTC	CASSQPDRGRDGYTF
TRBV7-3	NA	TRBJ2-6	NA	TGTGCCAGCAGCACGGACAGATCCTCTGGGGCCAACGTCCTGACTTTC	CASSTDRSSGANVLTF
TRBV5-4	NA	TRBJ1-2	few	TGTGCCAGCACCGAAGGCGGGGTCCGCTATGGCTACACCTTC	CASTEGGVRYGYTF
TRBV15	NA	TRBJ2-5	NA	TGTGCCACCAGCAGCGGGAGACGGGAGACCCAGTACTTC	CATSSGRRETQYF
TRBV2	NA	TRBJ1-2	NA	TGTGCCAGCAGTGAACAATTGGGGGGGGCAATAGGCTACACCTTC	CASSEQLGGAIGYTF
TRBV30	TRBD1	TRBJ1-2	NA	TGTGCCTGGAGTACCAACAGGGGGTACTATGGCTACACCTTC	CAWSTNRGYYGYTF
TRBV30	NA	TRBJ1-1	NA	TGTGCCTGGAGGCTATACGAGGGGGGTGAAGCTTTCTTT	CAWRLYEGGEAFF
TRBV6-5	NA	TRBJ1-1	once	TGTGCCAGCAGGCGGGGAGAGCCTAAGGGGACTGAAGCTTTCTTT	CASRRGEPKGTEAFF
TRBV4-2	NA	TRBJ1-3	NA	TGTGCCAGCAGCCAATCCTCCGGGACCTTAGGAGGAAACACCATATATTTT	CASSQSSGTLGGNTIYF
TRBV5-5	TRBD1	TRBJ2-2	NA	TGTGCCAGCAGCTTGACTCGACAGGGGGCCAGGGAGCTGTTTTTT	CASSLTRQGARELFF
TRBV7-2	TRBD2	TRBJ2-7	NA	TGTGCCAGCAGGTTAAGGCGGGGGGTGTCCTACGAGCAGTACTTC	CASRLRRGVSYEQYF
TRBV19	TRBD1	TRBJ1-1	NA	TGTGCCAGTAGCCATGACAGGGGTAACACTGAAGCTTTCTTT	CASSHDRGNTEAFF
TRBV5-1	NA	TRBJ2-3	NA	TGCGCCAGCTCCAACCGAGGGGCTAGCACAGATACGCAGTATTTT	CASSNRGASTDTQYF
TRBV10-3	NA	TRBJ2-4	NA	TGTGCCATCAGCCGAGGGGAGGCGGTAGCCAAAAACATTCAGTACTTC	CAISRGEAVAKNIQYF
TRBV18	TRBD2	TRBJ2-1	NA	TGTGCCAGCTCTCCCCCTAGCGGGGGATATAAGTTCTTC	CASSPPSGGYKFF
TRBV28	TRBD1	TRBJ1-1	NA	TGTGCCAGCAGTTTACCCCTCGGACAGGGTGGGACTGAAGCTTTCTTT	CASSLPLGQGGTEAFF
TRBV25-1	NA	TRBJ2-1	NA	TGTGCCAGCAGTGAATCTTTATTGGGTCCTCGGGGTGAGCAGTTCTTC	CASSESLLGPRGEQFF
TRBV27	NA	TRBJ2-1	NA	TGTGCCAGCAACCCGGGACTTTACTACAATGAGCAGTTCTTC	CASNPGLYYNEQFF
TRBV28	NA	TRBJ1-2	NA	TGTGCCAGCAGTTTATTAACTTCGGGCTATGGCTACACCTTC	CASSLLTSGYGYTF
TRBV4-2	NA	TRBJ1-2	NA	TGTGCCAGCAGCCAAGAACTGAGACAGGACTATGGCTACACCTTC	CASSQELRQDYGYTF
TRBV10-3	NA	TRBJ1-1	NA	TGTGCCATCAGTGAGTCACAGGGTACTAACACTGAAGCTTTCTTT	CAISESQGTNTEAFF
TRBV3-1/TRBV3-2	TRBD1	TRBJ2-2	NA	TGTGCCAGCAGCCAACGGACAGGAAACACCGGGGAGCTGTTTTTT	CASSQRTGNTGELFF
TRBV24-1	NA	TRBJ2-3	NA	TGTGCCACCAGTGATGGCTCTGGGGCGCAGTATTTT	CATSDGSGAQYF
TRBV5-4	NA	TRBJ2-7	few	TGTGCCAGCAGCTTTCCCCGAGAGGAGCAGTACTTC	CASSFPREEQYF
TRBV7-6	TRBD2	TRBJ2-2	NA	TGTGCCAGCAGCTTAGGCCCCCGACTAGCGGGAGGGCCTATCGGGGAGCTGTTTTTT	CASSLGPRLAGGPIGELFF
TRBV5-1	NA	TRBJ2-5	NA	TGCGCCAGCAGCTTAGCCGGGACCGAGCAAGAGACCCAGTACTTC	CASSLAGTEQETQYF
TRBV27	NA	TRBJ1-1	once	TGTGCCAGCAGTCCCCCCCGGGGGGCGCTGGGTGAGAACACTGAAGCTTTCTTT	CASSPPRGALGENTEAFF
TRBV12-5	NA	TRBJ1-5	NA	TGTGCTAGTGGTTTAGGGGCCGGGACCGGATGGTATAGCAATCAGCCCCAGCATTTT	CASGLGAGTGWYSNQPQHF
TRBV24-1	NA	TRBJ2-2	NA	TGTGCCACCTCAAACCCCACGGGGCTGTTTTTT	CATSNPTGLFF
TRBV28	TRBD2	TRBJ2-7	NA	TGTGCCAGCAGTTCCGGGACTAGCGGGAGGGTCGAGCAGTACTTC	CASSSGTSGRVEQYF
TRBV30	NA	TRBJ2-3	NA	TGTGCCTGGAAAGCGACCCAGCGGTCCACAGATACGCAGTATTTT	CAWKATQRSTDTQYF
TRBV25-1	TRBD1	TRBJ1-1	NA	TGTGCCAGCGCCATTACAGGGGACGAAGCTTTCTTT	CASAITGDEAFF
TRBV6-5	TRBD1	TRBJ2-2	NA	TGTGCCAGCAGTTACTGGGGACAGGGGAACACCGGGGAGCTGTTTTTT	CASSYWGQGNTGELFF
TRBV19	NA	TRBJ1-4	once	TGTGCCAGTAGTAGAACAGGGACCGTTGCAACTAATGAAAAACTGTTTTTT	CASSRTGTVATNEKLFF
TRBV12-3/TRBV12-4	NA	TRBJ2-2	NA	TGTGCCAGCAGTCTAGCAGACACCGGGGAGCTGTTTTTT	CASSLADTGELFF
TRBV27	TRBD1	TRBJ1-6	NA	TGTGCCAGCAGTTTTAGGGACAGGGGCAGGTCACCCCTCCACTTT	CASSFRDRGRSPLHF
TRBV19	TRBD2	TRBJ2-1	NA	TGTGCCAGTAGGGGACTAGCGGGAGATCACAATGAGCAGTTCTTC	CASRGLAGDHNEQFF
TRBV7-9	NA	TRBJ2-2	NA	TGTGCCAGCAGCTTAGGGGCCAGGGTTGGCACCGGGGAGCTGTTTTTT	CASSLGARVGTGELFF
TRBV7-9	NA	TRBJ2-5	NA	TGTGCCAGCAGGCCCGGGCCCGGGATACAAGAGACCCAGTACTTC	CASRPGPGIQETQYF
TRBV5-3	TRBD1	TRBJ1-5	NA	TGTGCCAGAAGCTTTTTTAGGGACAGTCATCAGCCCCAGCATTTT	CARSFFRDSHQPQHF
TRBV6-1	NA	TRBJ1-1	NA	TGTGCCAGCAGTGAAAGTACGTCGAACACTGAAGCTTTCTTT	CASSESTSNTEAFF
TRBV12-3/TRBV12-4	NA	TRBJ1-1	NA	TGTGCCAGCAGCACAGGGATAGAAGCTTTCTTT	CASSTGIEAFF
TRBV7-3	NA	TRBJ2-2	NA	TGTGCCAGCAGCTTAAAGGGGATGGGGGGCGCACGGGAGCTGTTTTTT	CASSLKGMGGARELFF
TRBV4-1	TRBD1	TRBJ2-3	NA	TGCGCCAGCAGCCCCGAGGGACAGGGACGCGATACGCAGTATTTT	CASSPEGQGRDTQYF